What follows describes a single T cell receptor beta chain. Per the authors' pipeline: Reference gene primer amplification gave estimated nucleated cell counts. Only in-frame clones appear in the TCRdb table, and some are missing; sequencing was by immunoSEQ multiplex PCR. Clone size and the V and J calls come from that table; the DNA yielded D and trimming. The sample shows around 97,000 clones, about four fifths of them seen only once. This entry comes from a study of blood T cell repertoires in COVID-19. Study-level information: Acute and convalescent COVID-19 specimens originated in the United States, Italy and Spain. From T cells, B-cell-depleted T cells, or PBMCs came the material, which was cDNA or gDNA.

After removal of 4 bases from V and 4 bases from J, the junction contained 13 bases not matched to a gene. Germline V gene data show CDR1 as SGHRS and CDR2 as YFSETQ. The CDR3 has 16 residues. The receptor was isolated from a human donor in a cohort sampled during active COVID-19. The rearrangement joins TRBV5-1 to TRBJ1-2; 7 bases are a match to TRBD1. Sequenced: peripheral blood. The CDR3 coding sequence is TGCGCCAGCAGCATAACAGGGGAAGGTAGTAGCTATGGCTACACCTTC. It translates to CASSITGEGSSYGYTF. Based on the CDR3 plus reference TRBV5-1 and TRBJ1-2, the full variable domain is KAGVTQTPRYLIKTRGQQVTLSCSPISGHRSVSWYQQTPGQGLQFLFEYFSETQRNKGNFPGRFSGRQFSNSRSEMNVSTLELGDSALYLCASSITGEGSSYGYTFGSGTRLTVV.